The clone carrying this TCR beta chain was detected once. Its target is unknown. The data were obtained in a study of cytomegalovirus exposure and HLA in healthy donors. Study-level findings and limits: Most TCR sequences were uncommon, yet certain public TCRs appeared in many donors. In vitro experiments confirmed that three CMV-associated chains were specific for CMV antigens.

Looked up from germline, CDR1 is ENHRY and CDR2 is SYGVKD. The CDR3 is 13 residues long. The V segment lost 10 bases and the J segment 7 bases; nucleotides outside the gene matches: 6. The assay was immunoSEQ multiplex PCR, and TCRdb's table has in-frame clones only and misses some. The profile shows under 300,000 clones, around 87% of them singletons. The J gene is TRBJ2-2, the V gene TRBV10-3, with 10 bases aligning to TRBD2. This sequence was found in a woman in her twenties or thirties in good health and CMV-seropositive. Sequencing was done on a sample of PBMCs. This chain's CDR3 is CATRGLANGELFF. The DNA for the CDR3 is TGTGCCACCCGGGGACTAGCGAACGGGGAGCTGTTTTTT.